This T cell receptor (beta chain) was documented in a study of T cell repertoires in cytomegalovirus infection (dated by TCRdb to between 2018 and 2021). In the study overall: Because public TCR beta signatures pointed to carriage of CMV infection together with the matching HLA type, the HLA type of each donor mattered for the analysis.

The CDR3, cysteine through phenylalanine, is 15 amino acids long. Of all the DNA, just the CDR3 is kept, 45 bases in frame from base 1. According to the germline V gene, CDR1 reads SGHRS and CDR2 reads YFSETQ. The junction carries 12 bases between V and J, which are trimmed by 4 bases and 1 base respectively. This clonotype was picked up a small number of times. This receptor's antigen is unknown. No much larger clonotype is one base removed from it; base qualities were not supplied. What the research found in general, with its limitations: Cumulative frequency of public TCR beta family members discriminated carriers of CMV infection plus the relevant HLA type in this cohort and an independent roughly 350-donor cohort. The ex vivo response was dominated by HLA-C-restricted CMV-specific TCR beta clonotypes, which also provided the single most frequent clonotype in two of eight donors.

Sequenced using an Illumina HiSeq 1500. Using fastp at Q25 and MiXCR, TCRdb reprocessed the public reads and kept productive beta chains. Under each unique CDR3 protein, matching rows form one entry showing the most common genes and DNA. The sample table holds 250,000 to 300,000 distinct CDR3 sequences, of which approximately 14% were seen once. About 8.7% of the sample is in the top ten clones. Sequenced material: PBMCs. The chain is assembled from TRBV5-1 and TRBJ2-4; the D gene cannot be named for sure. The TCR originated in a human donor in good health (CMV status not recorded). Some clones in this sample may be carry-over from other donors' samples. The CDR3 has the sequence CASSQQSSAKNIQYF. The DNA is as follows: TGCGCCAGCAGCCAACAGAGCTCGGCCAAAAACATTCAGTACTTC.